A single T cell receptor beta chain is shown here with its context. This sample was taken from a study of OX40 agonist ivuxolimab in advanced cancers. On the study more broadly: Checkpoint inhibitors had been given previously to about 38% of patients.

Germline V CDR1 and CDR2: LNHDA, SQIVND (reference sequence). CDR3 size: 14 residues. Losses at the gene ends were 6 bases for V and 5 bases for J; bases not matched to a gene: 6. Using immunoSEQ multiplex PCR, the repertoire was profiled, and TCRdb retains in-frame clones only, with some absent. Of around 50,000 clones listed, approximately 90% are singletons. The V call is TRBV19, the J call TRBJ2-7; 11 bases align to TRBD1. The specimen comprised CD4+ or CD8+ T cells sorted from blood, sampled in a trial of the OX40 agonist ivuxolimab. The TCR comes from an adult with an advanced solid tumor such as melanoma, head and neck, liver or kidney cancer. CDR3 region: CASSHSDRGHEQYF. In DNA, the CDR3 is TGTGCCAGTAGCCACTCGGACAGGGGGCACGAGCAGTACTTC.